This TCR beta chain is drawn from a study of T cells in Graves' hyperthyroidism and ophthalmopathy (dated by TCRdb to about 2019). At the level of the whole study: Peripheral blood samples were taken at the time of initial diagnosis, prior to any treatment. TCR V-J signatures able to tell the groups apart were searched for in a discovery cohort of some 97 patients, of whom more than 40 had Graves' ophthalmopathy and around 56 had stable Graves' hyperthyroidism. Prospective prediction of ophthalmopathy was tested in an independent validation cohort of approximately 18 hyperthyroidism patients and 15 to 17 patients who later progressed to ophthalmopathy. For training and testing, the 100 or so patients in the discovery cohort were randomly divided in a 7:3 ratio. The study also compared thyroid tissue and blood T-cell repertoires from roughly six Graves' hyperthyroidism patients. Once sampling was done, hyperthyroidism patients were given methimazole at a starting dose of 30 mg daily, whereas ophthalmopathy patients were given high-dose intravenous methylprednisolone. TCR Vbeta CDR3 sequencing of approximately 140 peripheral blood samples (43 ophthalmopathy, 75 hyperthyroidism and approximately 17 progressor patients) is reported in the paper.

Note on this clonotype: Its antigen is still unknown. Base qualities are not recorded, but no much larger clone differs from it by a single base.

V is reduced by 0 bases and J by 3 bases, leaving a spacing of 9 bases between them. Based on the germline V gene, the CDR1 and CDR2 sequences are SGHDN and FVKESK. The CDR3 runs 14 residues from the cysteine to the phenylalanine. This entry keeps only the CDR3 DNA: 42 bases, framed from base 1. Overall study results and their limits: No statistical method was used to fix the sample size in advance, and group allocation was not hidden from the investigators. Most expanded thyroid clonotypes (frequency above 0.001) were also detected in blood, suggesting blood repertoires may reflect thyroid immune responses. Ophthalmopathy was separated from stable hyperthyroidism by a 13 V-J signature model, with about 86% sensitivity and roughly 81% specificity obtained in cross-validation and 80%/75% obtained in testing. During validation, the model predicted progression to ophthalmopathy a median of approximately 6.5 months ahead of onset, with roughly 65% sensitivity and roughly 72% specificity.

TCR beta CDR3 regions were amplified from RNA transcripts. The TCR CDR3 was subjected to a first round of RT-PCR using the HTBI primer set and the Qiagen OneStep RT-PCR kit. Libraries were constructed in a second round of multiplex PCR, after which size selection and purification were performed. Sequencing of the libraries was done on an Illumina HiSeq2000 using paired-end 100 bp reads. Regarding the original processing steps: Raw data were processed with SOAPnuke, discarding reads with adapters, uncalled bases, mean Phred below 15, or no exact constant-primer or identifier match. COPE v1.2.5 was used to merge high-quality paired reads, and clonotypes were defined as unique nucleotide sequences. MiTCR v1.1 was used to align the clonotypes against IMGT TRBV, TRBD and TRBJ reference segments. Only V-J combinations with frequency above 0.0001, covering about 99% of repertoires, were analysed. The TCS score was defined as F50 (clonal expansion) divided by E x V (chaos), with BLOSUM62-based TCRdist calculated between CDR3 peptides within each V-J. Welch's t-statistics and random forest reduced some 510 V-J features to under 15, which were used in a naive Bayes classifier (R e1071). TCRdb reprocessing: public reads trimmed at Q25 with fastp, clones called with MiXCR, in-frame beta chains kept. Rows with a matching CDR3 protein are joined into one entry that keeps the most common DNA and genes. These V and J calls rely on TCRdb rather than the paper's analysis. The sample table contains 300,000 to 450,000 distinct CDR3 sequences; only one count was recorded for approximately 15% of them. The biggest ten clones account for approximately 11% of the sample.

Stable Graves' hyperthyroidism was defined as the absence of progression to ophthalmopathy over 18 months of follow-up. The hyperthyroidism patients were between 18 and 65 years old and newly diagnosed, with a disease duration of less than 2 months. Patients with uncontrolled infections, other autoimmune diseases, pregnancy or lactation were excluded. Diagnoses relied on clinical symptoms, serum thyroxine and TRAb, thyroid ultrasound and orbital computed tomography. Ficoll-Paque density gradient centrifugation was used to isolate PBMCs from around 9.1 ml of fresh peripheral blood. Trizol reagent was used to extract total RNA, and RNA quality was then checked on an Agilent 2100 Bioanalyzer.

Source material: blood. The clonotype originates from a woman aged 55-70 years with Graves' hyperthyroidism. The sequence joins TRBV14 to TRBJ2-7; the D gene is tentatively TRBD1 or TRBD2, each matching 5 bases. The CDR3 in this case is CASSQDLGDYEQYF. The nucleotide sequence reads as follows: TGTGCCAGCAGCCAAGATCTGGGGGACTACGAGCAGTACTTC.